The 7 T cell receptor beta chains presented below share a single source sample, sequenced in a study of cytomegalovirus exposure and HLA in healthy donors. PCR employed 60 Vbeta and 13 Jbeta primers. The data were produced by immunoSEQ multiplex PCR, yet TCRdb's version contains in-frame clones alone and is incomplete. Of about 120,000 clones listed, 77% are singletons. Sequenced: PBMCs. All receptors come from a male donor in good health and CMV-seropositive.

The chain uses TRBV6-5 and TRBJ1-4; tentatively, D is TRBD1 (5 bases). This CDR3 comprises 12 residues. CDR1 is MNHEY, CDR2 SVGAGI, per germline. Deletions cut 8 bases from V and 11 bases from J, with 15 bases between. As DNA, the CDR3 is TGTGCCAGCGGCCTGTCGGAGGGGAAACTGTTTTTT. Translated, it gives CASGLSEGKLFF.

The genes are TRBV5-5 and TRBJ2-5; tentative D call: TRBD1 (5 bases). The CDR3 totals 14 residues. Germline loops: CDR1 SGHKS, CDR2 YYEKEE (reference sequence). Trimming removed 1 base at V and 2 bases at J, with 9 bases between. The DNA for the CDR3 is TGTGCCAGCAGCTTGTGGGCAGGGCAAGAGACCCAGTACTTC. It specifies CASSLWAGQETQYF.

This rearrangement joins TRBV9 to TRBJ2-7; possibly TRBD2 for D (6 bases). This CDR3 region has 16 residues. Trimming pared 0 bases from V and 3 bases from J, leaving 16 bases between. Germline V gene data show CDR1 as SGDLS and CDR2 as YYNGEE. CDR3 region: CASSVGGIDPLYEQYF. CDR3 nucleotides: TGTGCCAGCAGCGTAGGCGGGATAGATCCCCTCTACGAGCAGTACTTC. The full variable domain, with the rest looked up from reference TRBV9 and TRBJ2-7, is DSGVTQTPKHLITATGQRVTLRCSPRSGDLSVYWYQQSLDQGLQFLIQYYNGEERAKGNILERFSAQQFPDLHSELNLSSLELGDSALYFCASSVGGIDPLYEQYFGPGTRLTVT.

This sequence joins TRBV10-3 and TRBJ2-7, with 11 nucleotides matching TRBD1. The ends lost 4 bases at V and 2 bases at J; junction bases unmatched: 1. CDR3 length: 14 amino acids. Germline values: CDR1 ENHRY, CDR2 SYGVKD. This CDR3 is CAISGTGGPYEQYF. Written as DNA, the CDR3 is TGTGCCATCAGTGGGACAGGGGGCCCCTACGAGCAGTACTTC.

The chain couples TRBV6-5 to TRBJ2-1; weak D call: TRBD1 (6 bases). The V end lost 6 bases, the J end lost 3 bases, and 15 bases lay between the germline ends. Germline V lookup: CDR1 MNHEY, CDR2 SVGAGI. CDR3 length: 15 amino acids. The CDR3 DNA is TGTGCCAGCAGCCTAAGTGGCAGGGGCTACAATGAGCAGTTCTTC. It yields the protein CASSLSGRGYNEQFF.

V usage is TRBV28 and J usage is TRBJ1-1; 11 positions match TRBD1. The germline V gene encodes CDR1 MDHEN and CDR2 SYDVKM. Unmatched junction bases numbered 4, after V lost 6 bases and J lost 4 bases. This CDR3 has 14 residues. In nucleotides, the CDR3 is TGTGCCAGCAGGTCCGGGACAGGGGGCACTGAAGCTTTCTTT. Protein product: CASRSGTGGTEAFF.

This clone was recorded only once. The chain links TRBV29-1 to TRBJ2-7; possibly TRBD2 for D (6 bases). Trimming shortened V by 8 bases and J by 3 bases, and 14 bases separated the two germline ends. Germline V gene lookup returns CDR1 SQVTM and CDR2 ANQGSEA. The CDR3 runs 12 residues. CDR3 region: CSYGTLGYEQYF. In DNA, the CDR3 is TGCAGCTATGGGACTCTGGGCTACGAGCAGTACTTC.